What follows are 5 T cell receptor beta chains derived from one specimen sequenced in a study of human T cells and chemical hapten exposure. Time point noted: patch test 1, 2 weeks after DPC sensitization. As for treatment: therapeutic diphenylcyclopropenone sensitization with weekly scalp DPC. Each CDR3 protein is one row after TCRdb ran MiXCR on the RACE reads. The sample has 150,000 to 200,000 distinct CDR3 sequences; 14% are singletons. Sequenced here: whole blood, sampled in connection with sensitization to the hapten diphenylcyclopropenone (DPC). The receptors were gathered from a woman aged 30 to 39 with alopecia areata. Some clones in this sample may be carry-over from other donors' samples.

This clonotype was seen at least ten times. The chain carries TRBV4-3 and TRBJ1-5, with D perhaps matching TRBD1 (5 bases). Trimming left V 1 base short and J 1 base short, with 14 bases between. Germline assignment: CDR1 LGHNA and CDR2 YSLEER. The CDR3 is 17 amino acids. This CDR3 reads CASSQAVWGGSNQPQHF. The CDR3 DNA is TGCGCCAGCAGCCAAGCTGTATGGGGGGGAAGCAATCAGCCCCAGCATTTT.

Many counts were recorded for this clonotype. The rearrangement links TRBV6-6 to TRBJ2-2; D is possibly TRBD2 (5 bases). Germline V gene lookup returns CDR1 MNHNY and CDR2 SVGAGI (reference sequence). The CDR3 runs to 17 residues. V lost 3 bases to trimming and J lost 4 bases, with 18 bases between them. The CDR3 loop is CASSYRVSPAGTGELFF. CDR3 nucleotide sequence: TGTGCCAGCAGTTATCGGGTTAGCCCCGCGGGCACCGGGGAGCTGTTTTTT.

This clonotype was detected only a few times. J is TRBJ2-1 and V is TRBV10-3; weak D call: TRBD2 (6 bases). The length of the CDR3 is 13 residues. V lost 10 bases and J 5 bases, leaving 15 bases between the germline ends. Per the germline V gene, CDR1 is ENHRY and CDR2 is SYGVKD. The DNA for the CDR3 is TGTGCCACCTTCCGGGGGTTAGACAATGAGCAGTTCTTC. The encoded protein is CATFRGLDNEQFF.

The V call is TRBV20-1, the J call TRBJ2-2; tentatively, D is TRBD1 (6 bases). The CDR3 runs 16 residues. V lost 2 bases and J 0 bases, leaving 13 bases between the germline ends. Germline values: CDR1 DFQATT, CDR2 SNEGSKA (reference sequence). CDR3 in DNA: TGCAGTGCTAGATCCGGGGACACAGCGAACACCGGGGAGCTGTTTTTT. Its protein is CSARSGDTANTGELFF.

Only a few counts were recorded for this clonotype. V usage is TRBV7-6 and J usage is TRBJ2-1; 13 bases align to TRBD2. This CDR3 region has 18 residues. Germline CDR1 and CDR2: SGHVS and FNYEAQ. The V gene end was trimmed by 2 bases and the J gene end by 8 bases; junction bases not matched to a gene: 12. The CDR3 loop reads CASSLFARTSGSVDEQFF. The CDR3 nucleotides read TGTGCCAGCAGCTTATTCGCTAGGACTAGCGGGAGTGTCGATGAGCAGTTCTTC.